This T cell receptor (beta chain) came from a study of cytomegalovirus exposure and HLA in healthy donors. Findings of the study overall: Most TCR beta V segments were productive about 87% or about 30% of the time in an earlier analysis.

PCR used 60 Vbeta primers and 13 Jbeta primers. Produced via immunoSEQ multiplex PCR; TCRdb's table is partial and in-frame only. Among 150,000 to 200,000 clones listed, roughly 83% were seen once. From germline, CDR1 is SGHTA and CDR2 FQGNSA. The CDR3 has 15 amino acids. Trimming took off 5 bases at V and 3 bases at J, with 17 bases between the two ends. As to this clone: Its antigen remains unidentified.

This clonotype was sampled from a boy between 5 and 17 years old in good health and CMV-seronegative. The material sequenced was PBMCs. This chain joins TRBV7-2 and TRBJ2-7; D is perhaps TRBD2 (7 bases). The DNA for the CDR3 is TGTGCCAGCAGCGGGGGGGCGGGAGCGAGCTACGAGCAGTACTTC. Translating gives CASSGGAGASYEQYF.